This is a list of T cell receptor beta chains from one sample in a study of cytomegalovirus exposure and HLA in healthy donors. Repertoires were generated with immunoSEQ multiplex PCR, while TCRdb's copy carries only in-frame clones and drops some. The table records some 190,000 clones, about four fifths of them present only once. The specimen sequenced was PBMCs. The receptors were gathered from a woman aged 25 to 45 in good health and CMV-seropositive. Both conserved end residues are part of each CDR3. A D gene is named only where the DNA matches it firmly. Size is stated for part of the rows, as once, few or many counts, or as a class when the clone is expanded.

abundance	v_gene	d_gene	j_gene	CDR3aa	CDR3nt
NA	TRBV6-4	NA	TRBJ2-5	CASRPRRQEPETQYF	TGTGCCAGCAGACCCCGCCGACAAGAGCCAGAGACCCAGTACTTC
NA	TRBV5-1	TRBD1	TRBJ1-1	CASSPGGESTEAFF	TGCGCCAGCAGTCCAGGGGGCGAGTCTACTGAAGCTTTCTTT
NA	TRBV27	NA	TRBJ2-3	CASSWGRGGTDTQYF	TGTGCCAGCAGTTGGGGGAGGGGGGGCACAGATACGCAGTATTTT
few	TRBV30	TRBD2	TRBJ2-3	CAWSVPGGRDTQYF	TGTGCCTGGAGTGTACCGGGAGGCAGAGATACGCAGTATTTT
NA	TRBV28	NA	TRBJ2-7	CASSSGSSYEQYF	TGTGCCAGCAGTTCGGGGAGCTCCTACGAGCAGTACTTC
NA	TRBV5-1	NA	TRBJ2-4	CASSLATMNSNIQYF	TGCGCCAGCAGCTTGGCCACTATGAACTCAAACATTCAGTACTTC
NA	TRBV5-1	NA	TRBJ1-1	CASSLVGGVNTEAFF	TGCGCCAGCAGCTTGGTGGGAGGTGTAAACACTGAAGCTTTCTTT
NA	TRBV25-1	NA	TRBJ2-2	CASSEYRDRNTGELFF	TGTGCCAGCAGTGAATATCGAGACAGGAACACCGGGGAGCTGTTTTTT
NA	TRBV7-3	TRBD1	TRBJ2-1	CASSLFVGTGSSYNEQFF	TGTGCCAGCAGCTTATTTGTTGGGACAGGGAGCTCCTACAATGAGCAGTTCTTC
NA	TRBV30	NA	TRBJ1-2	CASWGERGYTF	TGTGCCTCCTGGGGGGAACGCGGCTACACCTTC
NA	TRBV19	TRBD1	TRBJ1-1	CASSRGWTGDTEAFF	TGTGCCAGTAGTAGGGGGTGGACAGGGGACACTGAAGCTTTCTTT
NA	TRBV28	TRBD1	TRBJ1-5	CASSTDRGRDNQPQHF	TGTGCCAGCAGTACGGACAGGGGGCGAGACAATCAGCCCCAGCATTTT
NA	TRBV6-4	TRBD1	TRBJ2-2	CASRPLRGSGELFF	TGTGCCAGCAGACCCCTCAGGGGGTCCGGGGAGCTGTTTTTT
few	TRBV29-1	NA	TRBJ1-1	CSVDSGRGTEAFF	TGCAGCGTTGACTCCGGGAGGGGCACTGAAGCTTTCTTT
once	TRBV9	TRBD1	TRBJ2-7	CASSPRGQGAYEQYF	TGTGCCAGCTCCCCTCGGGGACAGGGGGCCTACGAGCAGTACTTC
NA	TRBV9	TRBD2	TRBJ2-1	CASSVGLVGLNEQFF	TGTGCCAGCAGCGTCGGACTAGTAGGTTTGAATGAGCAGTTCTTC
NA	TRBV4-2	TRBD2	TRBJ2-1	CASSPVLAGAHNEQFF	TGTGCCAGCAGCCCGGTTTTAGCGGGGGCTCACAATGAGCAGTTCTTC
NA	TRBV4-3	NA	TRBJ2-6	CASSPNLGSGANVLTF	TGCGCCAGCAGCCCCAACCTAGGCTCTGGGGCCAACGTCCTGACTTTC
NA	TRBV6-5	NA	TRBJ1-3	CASSEVPSGNTIYF	TGTGCCAGCTCGGAGGTTCCCTCTGGAAACACCATATATTTT
once	TRBV10-1	TRBD1	TRBJ1-2	CAKNFLRDRAYGYTF	TGCGCCAAGAACTTTTTGAGAGACAGGGCCTATGGCTACACCTTC
NA	TRBV7-2	TRBD2	TRBJ2-2	CASSGVRGTSVTGELFF	TGTGCCAGCAGCGGGGTCCGGGGGACTAGCGTTACCGGGGAGCTGTTTTTT
NA	TRBV9	TRBD1	TRBJ2-6	CASSNVGQVYGANVLTF	TGTGCCAGCAGTAATGTAGGACAGGTTTATGGGGCCAACGTCCTGACTTTC
NA	TRBV18	TRBD1	TRBJ1-5	CASSRDSNQPQHF	TGTGCCAGCTCGCGGGACAGTAATCAGCCCCAGCATTTT
NA	TRBV5-6	NA	TRBJ1-4	CASSLVGGGGEKLFF	TGTGCCAGCAGCTTGGTGGGCGGGGGCGGTGAAAAACTGTTTTTT
NA	TRBV9	TRBD1	TRBJ2-2	CASSPRTGVAGELFF	TGTGCCAGCAGCCCTCGGACAGGGGTGGCCGGGGAGCTGTTTTTT
NA	TRBV27	TRBD1	TRBJ2-3	CASSSNRGLAQYF	TGTGCCAGCAGTTCCAACAGGGGATTGGCGCAGTATTTT
NA	TRBV5-1	NA	TRBJ1-1	CASSFRGFENTEAFF	TGCGCCAGCAGCTTCCGGGGGTTTGAGAACACTGAAGCTTTCTTT
once	TRBV10-3	NA	TRBJ2-1	CAISEQIEGRYNEQFF	TGTGCCATCAGTGAGCAAATCGAGGGAAGGTACAATGAGCAGTTCTTC
NA	TRBV28	NA	TRBJ2-6	CASRPLVGANVLTF	TGTGCCAGCAGGCCCTTAGTAGGGGCCAACGTCCTGACTTTC
NA	TRBV6-6	NA	TRBJ2-1	CASSPSVEQFF	TGTGCCAGCAGTCCGAGCGTTGAGCAGTTCTTC
NA	TRBV29-1	TRBD2	TRBJ2-1	CSGGGRAMDEQFF	TGCAGCGGGGGCGGGAGGGCCATGGATGAGCAGTTCTTC
NA	TRBV28	NA	TRBJ2-1	CASGGAPHNEQFF	TGTGCCAGCGGGGGGGCCCCTCACAATGAGCAGTTCTTC
NA	TRBV9	TRBD1	TRBJ2-5	CASAGQGPQETQYF	TGTGCCAGCGCTGGACAGGGACCCCAGGAGACCCAGTACTTC
NA	TRBV28	NA	TRBJ1-5	CASRLIELDSQPQHF	TGTGCCAGCAGACTAATAGAACTGGATAGTCAGCCCCAGCATTTT
medium-sized	TRBV6-6	TRBD1	TRBJ2-7	CASSYSDRGEQYF	TGTGCCAGCAGTTACTCGGACAGGGGTGAGCAGTACTTC
few	TRBV25-1	NA	TRBJ2-7	CASSGAGSGYEQYF	TGTGCCAGCAGTGGGGCGGGGTCGGGCTACGAGCAGTACTTC
few	TRBV28	TRBD1	TRBJ1-2	CASISLGGPRGYTF	TGTGCCAGCATTTCTCTAGGGGGCCCGCGGGGCTACACCTTC
NA	TRBV4-2	NA	TRBJ2-1	CASSQQGGVGSEQFF	TGTGCCAGCAGCCAACAGGGGGGAGTAGGTAGTGAGCAGTTCTTC
NA	TRBV10-3	NA	TRBJ2-3	CAIRATVTDTQYF	TGTGCCATCAGGGCGACAGTCACAGATACGCAGTATTTT
NA	TRBV5-1	NA	TRBJ1-2	CASSKARGIF	TGCGCCAGCAGTAAGGCCCGGGGAATCTTC
NA	TRBV6-5	NA	TRBJ2-2	CASSRAGELFF	TGTGCCAGCAGTCGGGCCGGGGAGCTGTTTTTT
NA	TRBV5-1	NA	TRBJ1-5	CASSLGGFRQPQHF	TGCGCCAGCAGCTTGGGCGGGTTCAGGCAGCCCCAGCATTTT
NA	TRBV12-5	NA	TRBJ1-2	CASALEGAIYGYTF	TGTGCTAGTGCCCTCGAAGGGGCCATCTATGGCTACACCTTC
NA	TRBV7-2	TRBD1	TRBJ2-3	CASRPGQGSDTQYF	TGTGCCAGCAGACCGGGACAGGGGTCAGATACGCAGTATTTT
NA	TRBV5-1	TRBD1	TRBJ2-1	CASSLAVQGADEQFF	TGCGCCAGCAGCTTGGCCGTTCAGGGGGCGGATGAGCAGTTCTTC
NA	TRBV5-4	NA	TRBJ2-5	CASSLRELETQYF	TGTGCCAGCAGCTTGCGGGAGTTGGAGACCCAGTACTTC
NA	TRBV6-1	TRBD1	TRBJ1-5	CASSAGQGMVNQPQHF	TGTGCCAGCAGTGCAGGACAGGGGATGGTCAATCAGCCCCAGCATTTT
NA	TRBV19	NA	TRBJ2-7	CASSFSENSYEQYF	TGTGCCAGTAGTTTTTCAGAAAATTCCTACGAGCAGTACTTC
NA	TRBV7-2	NA	TRBJ1-1	CASSLPQGWATEAFF	TGTGCCAGCAGCCTCCCGCAGGGGTGGGCCACTGAAGCTTTCTTT
NA	TRBV6-5	TRBD2	TRBJ2-3	CASWRGGTDTQYF	TGTGCCAGCTGGCGGGGGGGCACAGATACGCAGTATTTT